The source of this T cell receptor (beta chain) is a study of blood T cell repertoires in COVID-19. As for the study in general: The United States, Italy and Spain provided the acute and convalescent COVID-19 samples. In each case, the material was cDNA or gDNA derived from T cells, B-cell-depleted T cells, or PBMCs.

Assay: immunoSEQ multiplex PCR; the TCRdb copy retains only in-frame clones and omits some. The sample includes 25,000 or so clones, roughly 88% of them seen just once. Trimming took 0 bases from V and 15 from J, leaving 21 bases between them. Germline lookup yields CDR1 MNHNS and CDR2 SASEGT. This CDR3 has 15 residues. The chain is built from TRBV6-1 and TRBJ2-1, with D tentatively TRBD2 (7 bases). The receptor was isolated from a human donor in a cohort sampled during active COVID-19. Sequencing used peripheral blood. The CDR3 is CASSEAQEGGRPPFF. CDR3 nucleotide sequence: TGTGCCAGCAGTGAAGCGCAGGAGGGGGGGCGCCCTCCGTTCTTC.